These 3 T cell receptor beta chains came from one sample sequenced in a study of CD8 T cells in Susac syndrome. Reverse transcription used roughly 0.45 to 1 ug RNA and random hexamers. TCRdb re-analysed the immunoSEQ multiplex PCR reads in MiXCR, keeping a single row per CDR3 protein. Of around 270,000 distinct CDR3 sequences listed, over 75% were seen once; the top ten hold 0.18%. The sample comprised CD8+ T cells from PBMCs. The receptors shown here come from a human donor with multiple sclerosis.

J is TRBJ2-7 and V is TRBV12-3 or TRBV12-4; no definite D call. The CDR3 length is 13 residues. V lost 1 base to trimming and J lost 3 bases, with 7 bases between them. The CDR3, as DNA: TGTGCCAGCAGTTTAGGGACCCTCTACGAGCAGTACTTC. It translates to CASSLGTLYEQYF.

The chain recombines TRBV27 with TRBJ2-7; 9 bases match TRBD1. Germline CDR1 and CDR2: MNHEY and SMNVEV (reference sequence). The CDR3 extends over 14 amino acids. The junction had 7 bases not matched to a gene; V was cut back by 5 bases and J by 5 bases. The CDR3 coding sequence is TGTGCCAGCAGTACCGGGACAGGGCTAAACGAGCAGTACTTC. Amino acid sequence: CASSTGTGLNEQYF.

The rearrangement joins TRBV3-1 to TRBJ2-1; TRBD2 agrees at 13 bases. Germline CDR1 is LGHDT and CDR2 is YNNKEL (reference sequence). J lost 9 bases, V lost 3 bases, and 5 bases had no gene match. CDR3 length: 15 amino acids. This chain's CDR3 is CASSQGTSGKVEQFF. CDR3 coding DNA: TGTGCCAGCAGCCAGGGGACTAGCGGGAAGGTTGAGCAGTTCTTC.